This T cell receptor beta chain was retrieved from a study of identical twins. TCRdb re-derived calls from the 5' RACE reads in MiXCR, one entry per CDR3 protein. The sample lists 450,000 or so distinct CDR3 sequences; 11% to 15% were seen once. Germline lookup yields CDR1 DFQATT and CDR2 SNEGSKA (reference sequence). The CDR3 runs to 15 residues. J gave up 7 bases and V 7 bases, and 18 bases lay outside the gene matches. The same data also went into a second study, on yellow fever vaccine responses in identical twins.

The clonotype originates from a woman in her late teens or twenties in good health. Sequencing used CD4+ T cells sorted from blood. The chain couples TRBV20-1 to TRBJ2-5; 7 positions agree with TRBD2. The CDR3 loop reads CSGVDLRGRGGTQYF. CDR3 sequence (DNA): TGCAGTGGGGTCGATCTGCGAGGGAGGGGAGGGACCCAGTACTTC.